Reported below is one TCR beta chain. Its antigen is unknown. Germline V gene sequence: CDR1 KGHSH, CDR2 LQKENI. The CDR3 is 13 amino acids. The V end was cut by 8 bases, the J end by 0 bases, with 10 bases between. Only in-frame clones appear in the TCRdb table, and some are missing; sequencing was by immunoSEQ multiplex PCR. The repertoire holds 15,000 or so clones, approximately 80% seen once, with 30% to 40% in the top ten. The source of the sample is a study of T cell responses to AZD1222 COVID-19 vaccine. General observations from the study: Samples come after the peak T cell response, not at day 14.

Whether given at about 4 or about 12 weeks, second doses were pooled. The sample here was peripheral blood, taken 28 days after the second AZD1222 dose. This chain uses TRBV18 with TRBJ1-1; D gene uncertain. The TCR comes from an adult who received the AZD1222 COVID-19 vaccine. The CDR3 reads CASRSDMNTEAFF. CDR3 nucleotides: TGTGCCAGCCGCAGTGATATGAACACTGAAGCTTTCTTT.